A selection of T cell receptor beta chains follows, all from one sample in a study of blood T cell repertoires in COVID-19. Clones were read by immunoSEQ multiplex PCR, and TCRdb kept only the in-frame ones, dropping some. The table has 70,000 to 95,000 clones, about 96% seen once. Sequences were obtained from peripheral blood. Receptors were obtained from a human donor with active COVID-19. The donor label of this sample is uncertain. The CDR3 runs from the conserved cysteine through the conserved F or W. D genes are given only for firm matches. Size is stated for part of the rows, as once, few or many counts, or as a class when the clone is expanded.

clone_size d_call j_call v_call cdr3_nt cdr3_aa
- TRBD1 TRBJ2-7 TRBV18 TGTGCCAGCTCACCGTCCGGGACAGGGAGGGAGCAGTACTTC CASSPSGTGREQYF
- TRBD1 TRBJ1-2 TRBV19 TGTGCCAGTATACAGGGTACAGGGGGCCTCAGAGGAGGCTACACCTTC CASIQGTGGLRGGYTF
- TRBD2 TRBJ2-5 TRBV2 TGTGCCAGCAATCCACTGGCAGGGAGGGGTACCCAGTACTTC CASNPLAGRGTQYF
once - TRBJ1-2 TRBV27 TGTGCCAGCAGTTTAGCAGTGAGGACAGACCCTGATGGCTACACCTTC CASSLAVRTDPDGYTF
- TRBD1 TRBJ1-5 TRBV28 TGTGCCAGCAGCCCGTGGACAGGGGACAATCAGCCCCAGCATTTT CASSPWTGDNQPQHF
- - TRBJ1-5 TRBV24-1 TGTGCCACCTCCGGGACAACAAATCAGCCCCAGCATTTT CATSGTTNQPQHF
- - TRBJ1-4 TRBV25-1 TGTGCCAGCAGTGCCCGACTAGCGGGGTATGAAAAACTGTTTTTT CASSARLAGYEKLFF
once TRBD1 TRBJ2-7 TRBV2 TGTGCCAGCAGTTTAGACAGGGACGAGCAGTACTTC CASSLDRDEQYF
- - TRBJ1-3 TRBV27 TGTGCCAGCAGTGATAGTACCTCTGGAAACACCATATATTTT CASSDSTSGNTIYF
once TRBD1 TRBJ2-7 TRBV29-1 TGCAGCGTTGAAGATCCAGGACAGGGGTACTACGAGCAGTACTTC CSVEDPGQGYYEQYF
- TRBD1 TRBJ1-4 TRBV19 TGTGCCAGTAGTATGGGGGGACAGGGTTCTGAAAAACTGTTTTTT CASSMGGQGSEKLFF
once - TRBJ1-4 TRBV11-2 TGTGCCAGCACCTCTCATGAAAAACTGTTTTTT CASTSHEKLFF
- - TRBJ2-7 TRBV4-3 TGCGCCAGCAGTCCTATAAACCGACAGGTTTCCTACGAGCAGTACTTC CASSPINRQVSYEQYF
- - TRBJ1-2 TRBV28 TGTGCCAGCGGCCAGAGACAAAGGGGGGGCTACACCTTC CASGQRQRGGYTF
- - TRBJ2-1 TRBV4-1 TGCGCCAGCAGCCTTGGGGGCAGCTCCTACAATGAGCAGTTCTTC CASSLGGSSYNEQFF
- TRBD1 TRBJ1-5 TRBV10-3 TGTGCCATCAGGGGACAGACCAATCAGCCCCAGCATTTT CAIRGQTNQPQHF
- - TRBJ1-1 TRBV6-5 TGTGCCAGCAGTTACTCGTGGGCAGGTACCAACACTGAAGCTTTCTTT CASSYSWAGTNTEAFF
- TRBD2 TRBJ2-5 TRBV7-9 TGTGCCAGCAGCTTGGGTAGCGGGGGTCGTGGAGAGACCCAGTACTTC CASSLGSGGRGETQYF
- - TRBJ1-2 TRBV7-9 TGTGCCAGCAGCTTAGCGGTTGGGACTTTCTATGGCTACACCTTC CASSLAVGTFYGYTF
- - TRBJ2-7 TRBV24-1 TGTGCCACCAGTGATTTCACTAAGGGAGCCTACGAGCAGTACTTC CATSDFTKGAYEQYF
few TRBD1 TRBJ1-2 TRBV15 TGTGCCACCAGCAGAGAAGGGGGCTCTTTTGGCTACACCTTC CATSREGGSFGYTF
- TRBD2 TRBJ2-1 TRBV20-1 TGCAGTGCTAGTTGGGCGGGAGGGCCCCGCTACAATGAGCAGTTCTTC CSASWAGGPRYNEQFF
few TRBD1 TRBJ1-2 TRBV6-2/TRBV6-3 TGTGCCAGCAGTAAGGCCGGCAACCTTGGGACAGGGAGTGGCTACACCTTC CASSKAGNLGTGSGYTF
- - TRBJ1-2 TRBV27 TGTGCCAGCAGATACTTATCCGGGTATGGCTACACCTTC CASRYLSGYGYTF
- TRBD2 TRBJ2-3 TRBV7-6 TGTGCCAGCAGTAACCGGGACTACACAGATACGCAGTATTTT CASSNRDYTDTQYF
- - TRBJ2-7 TRBV7-9 TGTGCCAGCTCCAAACCTAGGGCACAGGGTTCCTACGAGCAGTACTTC CASSKPRAQGSYEQYF
- TRBD2 TRBJ2-1 TRBV4-1 TGCGCCAGCAGCCAAGAGAAACTAGCGGGTCGAAATGAGCAGTTCTTC CASSQEKLAGRNEQFF
- TRBD2 TRBJ2-3 TRBV5-1 TGCGCCAGCAGCGGAGGGACTAGCGGGGGGCTCCTGAGCACAGATACGCAGTATTTT CASSGGTSGGLLSTDTQYF
once - TRBJ2-3 TRBV14 TGTGCCAGCAGCGGGGGCCGGGTTGCAGATACGCAGTATTTT CASSGGRVADTQYF
once TRBD2 TRBJ2-4 TRBV4-1 TGCGCCAGCAGCCAAGGTGGTAGCGGGGGATGGAACATTCAGTACTTC CASSQGGSGGWNIQYF
- - TRBJ1-1 TRBV27 TGTGCCAGCAGTCCACATATCAGCACTGAAGCTTTCTTT CASSPHISTEAFF
- TRBD2 TRBJ2-3 TRBV2 TGTGCCAGCACTTGGGGGGGGACCACAGATACGCAGTATTTT CASTWGGTTDTQYF
- TRBD1 TRBJ2-1 TRBV5-4 TGTGCCAGCAGACCCGGGACAGGTTGGAACAATGAGCAGTTCTTC CASRPGTGWNNEQFF
- - TRBJ2-2 TRBV4-3 TGCGCCAGCAGCCAAGAGGTGATTAGAACAGGAAACACCGGGGAGCTGTTTTTT CASSQEVIRTGNTGELFF
- - TRBJ2-6 TRBV18 TGTGCCAGCTCACCAAGGGACACCCCACTTCTTGGGGCCAACGTCCTGACTTTC CASSPRDTPLLGANVLTF
once TRBD2 TRBJ2-2 TRBV11-2 TGTGCCAGCAGCGAGGGGTTAGCGGGCCCGAACACCGGGGAGCTGTTTTTT CASSEGLAGPNTGELFF
- TRBD2 TRBJ2-3 TRBV11-3 TGTGCCAGCACCTTAGGACTAGCGGGGATCACAGATACGCAGTATTTT CASTLGLAGITDTQYF
- - TRBJ1-6 TRBV28 TGTGCCAGCAGTACCTCTCTCGGGGGAATAGGAGGTAATTCACCCCTCCACTTT CASSTSLGGIGGNSPLHF
- TRBD1 TRBJ1-2 TRBV4-3 TGCGCCAGCAGCCATACCACAAGGGGGACAGGGGTGAATGGCTACACCTTC CASSHTTRGTGVNGYTF
- TRBD1 TRBJ1-2 TRBV5-6 TGTGCCAGCAGCGGTCTCGGACAGGGCCCCTATGGCTACACCTTC CASSGLGQGPYGYTF
- TRBD1 TRBJ1-2 TRBV25-1 TGTGCCAGCAGTGGCGGGACAGGGCGACATGGCTACACCTTC CASSGGTGRHGYTF
- - TRBJ2-5 TRBV28 TGTGCCACCAGCCCTATGGGGGGAGAAGAGACCCAGTACTTC CATSPMGGEETQYF
once TRBD1 TRBJ2-2 TRBV3-1/TRBV3-2 TGTGCCAGCAGCCGCAGAGGGGGCAGCTTTGGCGGGGAGCTGTTTTTT CASSRRGGSFGGELFF
once TRBD1 TRBJ2-5 TRBV7-2 TGTGCCAGCAGCTCCGGACAGGGGAATTTGGAGACCCAGTACTTC CASSSGQGNLETQYF
- TRBD2 TRBJ2-7 TRBV18 TGTGCCAGCTCCCCCGGGACTAGCGGGAGCGGGGCCGAGCAGTACTTC CASSPGTSGSGAEQYF
- TRBD1 TRBJ2-2 TRBV7-6 TGTGCCAGCAGCTTAGCGGGGGACAGGGTGAACACCGGGGAGCTGTTTTTT CASSLAGDRVNTGELFF
once - TRBJ1-3 TRBV10-3 TGTGCCATCAGTGAGGAAAGGGCAGGGGATTTTCTAGCTGGAAACACCATATATTTT CAISEERAGDFLAGNTIYF
- - TRBJ2-1 TRBV29-1 TGCAGCGTTGTTGGAGATAGCTCCTACAATGAGCAGTTCTTC CSVVGDSSYNEQFF